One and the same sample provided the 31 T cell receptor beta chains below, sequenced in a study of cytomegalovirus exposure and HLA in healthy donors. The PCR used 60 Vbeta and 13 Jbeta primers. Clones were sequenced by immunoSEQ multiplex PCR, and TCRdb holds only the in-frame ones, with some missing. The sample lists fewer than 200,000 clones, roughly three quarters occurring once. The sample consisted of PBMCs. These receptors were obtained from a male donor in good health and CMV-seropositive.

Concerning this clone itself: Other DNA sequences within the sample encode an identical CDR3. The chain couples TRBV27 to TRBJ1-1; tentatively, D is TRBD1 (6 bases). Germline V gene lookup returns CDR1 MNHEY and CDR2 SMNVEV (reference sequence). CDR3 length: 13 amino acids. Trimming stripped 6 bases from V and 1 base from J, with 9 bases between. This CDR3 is CASSLTGNTEAFF. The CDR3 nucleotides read TGTGCCAGCAGCCTGACAGGGAACACTGAAGCTTTCTTT.

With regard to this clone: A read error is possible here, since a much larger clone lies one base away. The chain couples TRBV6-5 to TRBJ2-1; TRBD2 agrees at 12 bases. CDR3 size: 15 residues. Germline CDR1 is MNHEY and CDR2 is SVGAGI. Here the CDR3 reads CASSDSSGGANEQFF. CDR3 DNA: TGTGCCAGCAGTGACTCTAGCGGGGGGGCCAATGAGCAGTTCTTC.

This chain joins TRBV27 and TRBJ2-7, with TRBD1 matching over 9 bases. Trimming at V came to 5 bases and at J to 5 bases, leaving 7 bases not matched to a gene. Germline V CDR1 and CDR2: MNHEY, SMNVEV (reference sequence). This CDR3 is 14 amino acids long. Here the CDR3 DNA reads TGTGCCAGCAGTCTTGACAGGGGGTTGAACGAGCAGTACTTC. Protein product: CASSLDRGLNEQYF.

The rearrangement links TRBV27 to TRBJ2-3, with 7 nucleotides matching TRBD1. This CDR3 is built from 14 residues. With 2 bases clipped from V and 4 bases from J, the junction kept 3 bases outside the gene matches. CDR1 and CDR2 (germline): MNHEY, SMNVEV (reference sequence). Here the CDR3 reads CASSLDRAADTQYF. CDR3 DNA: TGTGCCAGCAGTTTAGACAGGGCAGCAGATACGCAGTATTTT.

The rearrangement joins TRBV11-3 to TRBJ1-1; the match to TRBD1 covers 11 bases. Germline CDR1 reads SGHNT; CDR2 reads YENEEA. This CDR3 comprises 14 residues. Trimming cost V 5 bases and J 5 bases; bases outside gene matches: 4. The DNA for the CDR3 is TGTGCCAGCAGCCGGGACAGGGGGGATACTGAAGCTTTCTTT. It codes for CASSRDRGDTEAFF.

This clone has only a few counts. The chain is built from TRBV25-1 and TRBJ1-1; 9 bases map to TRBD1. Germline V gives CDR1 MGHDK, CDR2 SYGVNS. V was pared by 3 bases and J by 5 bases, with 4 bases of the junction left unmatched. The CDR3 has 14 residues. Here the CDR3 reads CASSEGQGRTEAFF. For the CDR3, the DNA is TGTGCCAGCAGTGAGGGACAGGGAAGAACTGAAGCTTTCTTT.

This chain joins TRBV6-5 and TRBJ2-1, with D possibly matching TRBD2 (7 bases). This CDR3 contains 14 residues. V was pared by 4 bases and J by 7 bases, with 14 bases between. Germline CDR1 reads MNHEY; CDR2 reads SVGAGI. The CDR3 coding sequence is TGTGCCAGCAGTTTTTCCGGGGGGCTAAATGAGCAGTTCTTC. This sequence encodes CASSFSGGLNEQFF.

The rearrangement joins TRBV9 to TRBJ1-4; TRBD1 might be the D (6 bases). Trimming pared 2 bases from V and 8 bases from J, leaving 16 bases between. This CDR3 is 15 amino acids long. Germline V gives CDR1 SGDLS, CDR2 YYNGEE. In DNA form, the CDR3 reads TGTGCCAGCAGCGTCGATGGGGGCAGGCGCGAAAAACTGTTTTTT. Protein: CASSVDGGRREKLFF.

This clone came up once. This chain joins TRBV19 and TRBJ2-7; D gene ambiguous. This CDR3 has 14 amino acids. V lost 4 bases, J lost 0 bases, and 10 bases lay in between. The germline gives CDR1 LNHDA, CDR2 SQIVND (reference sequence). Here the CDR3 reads CASSTTFSSYEQYF. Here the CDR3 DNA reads TGTGCCAGTAGTACTACGTTTAGCTCCTACGAGCAGTACTTC.

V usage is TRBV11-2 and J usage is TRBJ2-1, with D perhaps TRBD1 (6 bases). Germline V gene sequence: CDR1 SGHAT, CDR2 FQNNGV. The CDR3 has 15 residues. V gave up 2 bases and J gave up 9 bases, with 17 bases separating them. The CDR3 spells CASSLKWQGWGEQFF. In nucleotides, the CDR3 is TGTGCCAGCAGCTTAAAATGGCAGGGGTGGGGTGAGCAGTTCTTC.

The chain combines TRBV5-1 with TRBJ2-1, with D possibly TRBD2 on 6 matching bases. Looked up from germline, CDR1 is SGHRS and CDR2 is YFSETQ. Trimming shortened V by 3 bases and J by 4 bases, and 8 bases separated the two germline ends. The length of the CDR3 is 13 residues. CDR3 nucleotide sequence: TGCGCCAGCAGCTCGGGACTGTACAATGAGCAGTTCTTC. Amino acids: CASSSGLYNEQFF.

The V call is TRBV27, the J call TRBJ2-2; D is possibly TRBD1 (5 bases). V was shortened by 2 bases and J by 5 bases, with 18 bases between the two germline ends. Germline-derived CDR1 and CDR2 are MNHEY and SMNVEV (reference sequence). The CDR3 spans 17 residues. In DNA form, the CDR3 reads TGTGCCAGCAGTTTAATGGGGTGGTCTAGGGGAACCGGGGAGCTGTTTTTT. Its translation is CASSLMGWSRGTGELFF.

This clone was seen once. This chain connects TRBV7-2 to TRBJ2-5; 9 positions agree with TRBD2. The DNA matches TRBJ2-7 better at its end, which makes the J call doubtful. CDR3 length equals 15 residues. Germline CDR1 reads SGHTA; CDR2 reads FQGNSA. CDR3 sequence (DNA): TGTGCCAGCAGCCTTGGGGCGGGGGGGCCCTACGAGCAGTACTTC. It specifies CASSLGAGGPYEQYF.

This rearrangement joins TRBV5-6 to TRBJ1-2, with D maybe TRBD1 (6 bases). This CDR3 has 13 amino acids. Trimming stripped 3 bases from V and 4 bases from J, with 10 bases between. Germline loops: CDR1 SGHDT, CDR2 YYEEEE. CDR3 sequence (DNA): TGTGCCAGCAGCTCGAACAGGGCCTATGGCTACACCTTC. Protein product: CASSSNRAYGYTF.

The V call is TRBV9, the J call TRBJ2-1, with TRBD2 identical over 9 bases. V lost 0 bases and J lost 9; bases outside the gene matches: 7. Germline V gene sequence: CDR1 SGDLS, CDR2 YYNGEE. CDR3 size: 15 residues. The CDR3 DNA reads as TGTGCCAGCAGCGTAGCCGGCGGGGGGGCGGGTGAGCAGTTCTTC. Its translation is CASSVAGGGAGEQFF.

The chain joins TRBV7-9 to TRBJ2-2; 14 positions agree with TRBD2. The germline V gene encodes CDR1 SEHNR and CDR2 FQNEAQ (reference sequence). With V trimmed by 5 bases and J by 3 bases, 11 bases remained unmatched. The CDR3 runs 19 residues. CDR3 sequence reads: CASSPAGLAGAQDTGELFF. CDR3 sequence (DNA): TGTGCCAGCAGCCCAGCGGGACTAGCGGGGGCGCAGGACACCGGGGAGCTGTTTTTT.

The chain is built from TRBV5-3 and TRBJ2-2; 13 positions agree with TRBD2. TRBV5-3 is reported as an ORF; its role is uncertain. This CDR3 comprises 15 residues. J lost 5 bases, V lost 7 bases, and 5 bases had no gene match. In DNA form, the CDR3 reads TGTGCCAGACCCGGGACTAGCGGGGAAACCGGGGAGCTGTTTTTT. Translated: CARPGTSGETGELFF.

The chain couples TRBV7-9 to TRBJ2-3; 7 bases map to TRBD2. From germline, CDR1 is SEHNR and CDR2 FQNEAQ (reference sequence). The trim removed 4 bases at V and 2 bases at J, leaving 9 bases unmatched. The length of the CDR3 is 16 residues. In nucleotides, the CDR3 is TGTGCCAGCAGCTCTAGCGGCACCTTTGACACAGATACGCAGTATTTT. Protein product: CASSSSGTFDTDTQYF.

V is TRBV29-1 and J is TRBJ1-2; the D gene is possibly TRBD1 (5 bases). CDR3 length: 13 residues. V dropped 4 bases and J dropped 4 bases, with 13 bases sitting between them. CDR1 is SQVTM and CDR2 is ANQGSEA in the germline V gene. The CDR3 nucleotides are TGCAGCGTTGTTACAGGAGATACCTATGGCTACACCTTC. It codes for CSVVTGDTYGYTF.

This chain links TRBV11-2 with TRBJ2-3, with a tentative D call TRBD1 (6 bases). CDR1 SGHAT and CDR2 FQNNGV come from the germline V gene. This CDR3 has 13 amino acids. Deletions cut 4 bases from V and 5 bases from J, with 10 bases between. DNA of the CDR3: TGTGCCAGCAGCTCCGACAGGCGAGATACGCAGTATTTT. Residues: CASSSDRRDTQYF.

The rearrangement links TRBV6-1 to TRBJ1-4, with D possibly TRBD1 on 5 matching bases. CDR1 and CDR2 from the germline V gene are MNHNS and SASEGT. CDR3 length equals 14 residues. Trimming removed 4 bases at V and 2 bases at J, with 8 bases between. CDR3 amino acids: CASSVGATNEKLFF. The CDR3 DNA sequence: TGTGCCAGCAGTGTAGGGGCTACTAATGAAAAACTGTTTTTT.

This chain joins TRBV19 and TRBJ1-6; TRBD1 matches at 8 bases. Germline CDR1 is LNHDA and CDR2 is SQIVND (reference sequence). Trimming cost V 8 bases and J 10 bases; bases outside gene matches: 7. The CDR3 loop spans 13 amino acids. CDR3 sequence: CASGGQGPSPLHF. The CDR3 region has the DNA TGTGCCAGTGGTGGACAGGGTCCCTCACCCCTCCACTTT.

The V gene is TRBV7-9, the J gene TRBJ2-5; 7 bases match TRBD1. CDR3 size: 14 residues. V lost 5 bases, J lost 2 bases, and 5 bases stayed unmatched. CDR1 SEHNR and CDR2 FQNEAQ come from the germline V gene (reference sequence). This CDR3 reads CASSPRTGQETQYF. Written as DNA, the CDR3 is TGTGCCAGCAGCCCCCGGACAGGACAAGAGACCCAGTACTTC.

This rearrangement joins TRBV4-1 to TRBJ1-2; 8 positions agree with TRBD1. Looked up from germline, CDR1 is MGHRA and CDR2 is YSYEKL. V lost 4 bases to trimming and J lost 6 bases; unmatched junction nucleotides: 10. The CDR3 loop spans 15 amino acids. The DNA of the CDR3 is TGCGCCAGCAGCCCGCGGACAGGGATAGTCGATGGCTACACCTTC. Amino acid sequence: CASSPRTGIVDGYTF.

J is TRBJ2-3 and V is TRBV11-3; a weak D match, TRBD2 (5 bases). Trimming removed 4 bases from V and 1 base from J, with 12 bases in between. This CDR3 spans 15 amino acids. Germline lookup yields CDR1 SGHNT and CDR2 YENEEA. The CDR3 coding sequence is TGTGCCAGCAGCTCAGGACTTTGGGGCACAGATACGCAGTATTTT. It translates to CASSSGLWGTDTQYF. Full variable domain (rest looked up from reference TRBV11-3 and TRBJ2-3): EAGVVQSPRYKIIEKKQPVAFWCNPISGHNTLYWYLQNLGQGPELLIRYENEEAVDDSQLPKDRFSAERLKGVDSTLKIQPAELGDSAVYLCASSSGLWGTDTQYFGPGTRLTVL.

The CDR3 here is CASSPDRGPYEQYF. Here the CDR3 DNA reads TGCGCCAGCAGCCCGGACAGGGGCCCCTACGAGCAGTACTTC. This chain uses TRBV5-1 with TRBJ2-7; TRBD1 agrees at 9 bases. CDR1 SGHRS and CDR2 YFSETQ come from the germline V gene. The CDR3 is made up of 14 amino acids. Trimming removed 4 bases from V and 2 bases from J; junction bases left unmatched: 4.

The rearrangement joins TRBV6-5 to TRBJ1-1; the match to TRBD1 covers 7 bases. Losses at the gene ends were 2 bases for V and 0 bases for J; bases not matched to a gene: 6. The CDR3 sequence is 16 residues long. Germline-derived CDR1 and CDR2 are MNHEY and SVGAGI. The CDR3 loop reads CASSYNRGSMNTEAFF. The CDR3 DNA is TGTGCCAGCAGTTACAACAGGGGCTCCATGAACACTGAAGCTTTCTTT.

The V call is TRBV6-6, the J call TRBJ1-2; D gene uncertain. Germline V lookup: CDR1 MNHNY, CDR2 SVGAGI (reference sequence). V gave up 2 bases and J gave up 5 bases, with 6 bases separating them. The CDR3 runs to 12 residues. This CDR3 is CASSYREYGYTF. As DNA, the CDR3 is TGTGCCAGCAGTTACAGGGAGTATGGCTACACCTTC.

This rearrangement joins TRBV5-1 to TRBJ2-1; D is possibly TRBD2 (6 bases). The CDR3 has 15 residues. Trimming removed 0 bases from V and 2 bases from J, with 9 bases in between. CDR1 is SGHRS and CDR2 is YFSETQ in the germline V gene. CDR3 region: CASSLDGGTYNEQFF. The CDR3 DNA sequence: TGCGCCAGCAGCTTGGACGGGGGAACCTACAATGAGCAGTTCTTC.

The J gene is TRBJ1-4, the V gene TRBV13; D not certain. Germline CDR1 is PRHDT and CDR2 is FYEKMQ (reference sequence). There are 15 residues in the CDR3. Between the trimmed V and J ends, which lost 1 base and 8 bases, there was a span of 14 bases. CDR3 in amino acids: CASSLEGGEEEKLFF. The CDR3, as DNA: TGTGCCAGCAGCTTAGAGGGAGGAGAAGAGGAAAAACTGTTTTTT.

CDR3 in amino acids: CASSLIQGVGTEAFF. DNA of the CDR3: TGCGCCAGCAGCCTCATTCAGGGTGTGGGCACTGAAGCTTTCTTT. J is TRBJ1-1 and V is TRBV5-1, with D possibly matching TRBD1 (5 bases). The CDR3 length is 15 residues. The germline V gene encodes CDR1 SGHRS and CDR2 YFSETQ. V was cut by 4 bases and J by 4 bases, with 17 bases left in between.